This T cell receptor beta chain was profiled in a study of spatial heterogeneity in lung cancer. This clonotype was observed a handful of times. TCRdb analysed the 5' RACE reads with MiXCR anew, one entry per CDR3 protein. The profile covers about 36,000 distinct CDR3 sequences, with about 7.9% appearing a single time and about 9.4% taken by the ten largest. Time point noted: blood at routine non-recurrence follow-up after resection. The starting material was PBMCs, obtained at follow-up. This clonotype was sampled from a male donor with early-stage non-small cell lung cancer.

The CDR3 DNA follows: TGTGCCAGCAGCCCAAAAAGTGGCAGATTAGCTGAAGCTTTCTTT. Its translation is CASSPKSGRLAEAFF. The chain links TRBV7-9 to TRBJ1-1; D is uncertain. Looked up from germline, CDR1 is SEHNR and CDR2 is FQNEAQ (reference sequence). Trimming removed 5 bases at V and 6 bases at J, with 19 bases between. This CDR3 is built from 15 residues.